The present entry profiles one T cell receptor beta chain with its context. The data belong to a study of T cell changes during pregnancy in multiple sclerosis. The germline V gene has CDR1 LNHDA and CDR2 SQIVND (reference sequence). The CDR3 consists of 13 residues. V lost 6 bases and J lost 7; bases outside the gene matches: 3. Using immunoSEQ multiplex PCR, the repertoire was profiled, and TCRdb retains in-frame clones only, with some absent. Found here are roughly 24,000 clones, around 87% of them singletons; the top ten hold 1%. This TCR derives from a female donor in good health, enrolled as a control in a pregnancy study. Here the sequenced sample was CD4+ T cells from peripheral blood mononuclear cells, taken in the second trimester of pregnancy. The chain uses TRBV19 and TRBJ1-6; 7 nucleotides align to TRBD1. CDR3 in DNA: TGTGCCAGTAGCGACAGGGTGAATTCACCCCTCCACTTT. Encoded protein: CASSDRVNSPLHF. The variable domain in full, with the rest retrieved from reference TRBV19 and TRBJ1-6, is DGGITQSPKYLFRKEGQNVTLSCEQNLNHDAMYWYRQDPGQGLRLIYYSQIVNDFQKGDIAEGYSVSREKKESFPLTVTSAQKNPTAFYLCASSDRVNSPLHFGNGTRLTVT.